One sample yielded the 14 T cell receptor beta chains listed below, sequenced in a study of post-analysis software for immune sequencing data. These receptors have no known antigen. Presence of unique molecular identifiers characterized the TCR beta cDNA libraries. One entry per CDR3 protein results from TCRdb running MiXCR on the PCR reads. The profile shows over 700,000 distinct CDR3 sequences, just under 30% of them singletons. General study findings and limits: Patients had higher frequencies than controls of four to six TRBV segments, including TRBV5-6, TRBV5-1 and TRBV20-1.

Sequenced sample: blood. The source of these receptors is a girl aged 5 to 17 with multiple sclerosis.

CDR3 DNA: TGCAGCGAAACTAGCGACCCTGGCGCAGATACGCAGTATTTT. It yields the protein CSETSDPGADTQYF. The chain is built from TRBV29-1 and TRBJ2-3, with TRBD2 matching 7 bases. The CDR3 is made up of 14 amino acids. J lost 4 bases, V lost 7 bases, and 11 bases had no gene match. Germline V gene sequence: CDR1 SQVTM, CDR2 ANQGSEA.

A word on this clonotype: A read error may produce the germline difference seen at one junction end. The chain uses TRBV6-5 and TRBJ1-1; D ambiguous. Looked up from germline, CDR1 is MNHEY and CDR2 is SVGAGI. The CDR3 spans 13 residues. The CDR3 nucleotides are TGTGACAGCAGTTACTCAAAACTCAGTGAAGCTTTCTTT. Its translation: CDSSYSKLSEAFF.

V and J are TRBV10-1 and TRBJ2-7, with a possible D match to TRBD2 (5 bases). The CDR3 totals 15 residues. From germline, CDR1 is WNHNN and CDR2 SYGVQD (reference sequence). V gave up 3 bases and J gave up 0 bases, with 12 bases separating them. This CDR3 is CASSDPGDSSYEQYF. In nucleotides, the CDR3 is TGCGCCAGCAGTGATCCCGGGGATAGCTCCTACGAGCAGTACTTC.

The chain uses TRBV6-6 and TRBJ2-3, with a weak D call TRBD2 (7 bases). The V gene lost 6 bases and the J gene lost 10 bases, with 20 bases spanning the gap. The germline V gene encodes CDR1 MNHNY and CDR2 SVGAGI (reference sequence). This CDR3 is 14 amino acids long. CDR3 bases: TGTGCCAGCAGCCCGGGCGGGGGCCTCGTGGCGCAGTATTTT. As protein: CASSPGGGLVAQYF.

This clonotype was picked up a small number of times. The chain uses TRBV6-5 and TRBJ1-2; possible D gene TRBD1, 6 bases. Germline lookup yields CDR1 MNHEY and CDR2 SVGAGI. V shed 2 bases and J shed 4 bases, with 11 bases lying between them. This CDR3 contains 14 residues. CDR3: CASSYSGGGYGYTF. CDR3 nucleotides: TGTGCCAGCAGTTACAGTGGGGGCGGCTATGGCTACACCTTC.

This clonotype was seen a single time. As DNA, the CDR3 is TGTGCCAGCAGCTCTGGAGCAGCTTATAGCAATCAGCCCCAGCATTTT. Translating gives CASSSGAAYSNQPQHF. The chain recombines TRBV5-6 with TRBJ1-5; D is ambiguous. The CDR3 loop spans 16 amino acids. CDR1 and CDR2 from the germline V gene are SGHDT and YYEEEE. The V and J ends lost 3 bases and 0 bases respectively, with 13 bases between them.

CDR3 sequence reads: CASSLRLGIGAEAFF. In nucleotides, the CDR3 is TGTGCCAGCAGCTTGCGCTTGGGGATTGGGGCTGAAGCTTTCTTT. This chain joins TRBV5-6 and TRBJ1-1; D not resolved. The germline gives CDR1 SGHDT, CDR2 YYEEEE. This CDR3 region has 15 residues. Trimming shortened V by 1 base and J by 6 bases, and 16 bases separated the two germline ends. The whole variable domain, filled in from reference TRBV5-6 and TRBJ1-1, reads DAGVTQSPTHLIKTRGQQVTLRCSPKSGHDTVSWYQQALGQGPQFIFQYYEEEERQRGNFPDRFSGHQFPNYSSELNVNALLLGDSALYLCASSLRLGIGAEAFFGQGTRLTVV.

The sample holds a few counts of this clonotype. This chain's CDR3 is CATSDSSGSAKNIQYF. The CDR3 coding sequence is TGTGCCACCAGTGACTCTAGCGGGAGCGCCAAAAACATTCAGTACTTC. This sequence joins TRBV24-1 and TRBJ2-4; 10 bases agree with TRBD2. V was clipped by 4 bases and J by 1 base; unmatched bases: 3. In germline, CDR1 is KGHDR, CDR2 SFDVKD. This CDR3 has 16 amino acids.

The V and J genes are TRBV6-2 or TRBV6-3 and TRBJ2-1; D is unclear. CDR1 and CDR2 (germline): MNHEY, SVGEGT. V was cut by 4 bases and J by 9 bases, with 7 bases left in between. The CDR3 extends over 11 amino acids. As DNA, the CDR3 is TGTGCCAGCAGTTCCACGGGTGAGCAGTTCTTC. It encodes CASSSTGEQFF.

V is TRBV11-2 and J is TRBJ2-4, with 9 nucleotides matching TRBD1. The J call is uncertain, as TRBJ2-7 better fits the DNA end. Germline values: CDR1 SGHAT, CDR2 FQNNGV. The CDR3 contains 15 residues. The CDR3 DNA sequence: TGTGCCAGCAGCTTACGAAGGACAGGGGCCTACGAGCAGTACTTC. This translates into CASSLRRTGAYEQYF.

This clonotype was seen just once. The CDR3 reads CASSRQFGPTDTQYF. The CDR3 DNA follows: TGTGCCAGCAGTCGACAATTCGGTCCCACAGATACGCAGTATTTT. The rearrangement links TRBV28 to TRBJ2-3; D gene uncertain. Trimming removed 5 bases at V and 2 bases at J, with 14 bases between. Germline-derived CDR1 and CDR2 are MDHEN and SYDVKM. This CDR3 comprises 15 residues. The complete variable domain, with remaining parts taken from reference TRBV28 and TRBJ2-3, reads DVKVTQSSRYLVKRTGEKVFLECVQDMDHENMFWYRQDPGLGLRLIYFSYDVKMKEKGDIPEGYSVSREKKERFSLILESASTNQTSMYLCASSRQFGPTDTQYFGPGTRLTVL.

A remark on this clonotype: A read error may produce the germline difference seen at one junction end. The chain recombines TRBV10-3 with TRBJ2-6; 10 bases match TRBD1. Germline loops: CDR1 ENHRY, CDR2 SYGVKD. The CDR3 consists of 17 residues. CDR3 nucleotides: TGTGCCATCAGTGGGGACAGGGGAATGTCTGGGGACAACGTCCTGACTTTC. Its protein is CAISGDRGMSGDNVLTF.

The chain employs TRBV20-1 and TRBJ2-3, with a tentative D call TRBD2 (6 bases). Germline V CDR1 and CDR2: DFQATT, SNEGSKA (reference sequence). V lost 7 bases to trimming and J lost 4 bases, with 18 bases between them. The CDR3 spans 14 residues. In DNA, the CDR3 is TGCAGTGTCCGGGCGGATACTAGCCCAGATACGCAGTATTTT. Translating it yields CSVRADTSPDTQYF.

The chain is built from TRBV5-1 and TRBJ2-7, with TRBD2 matching over 11 bases. Germline V gene lookup returns CDR1 SGHRS and CDR2 YFSETQ. This CDR3 spans 17 amino acids. The J segment lost 3 bases and the V segment lost 0 bases, leaving 8 bases of the junction unmatched. The CDR3 loop is CASSLAQTSGTIYEQYF. The CDR3 region has the DNA TGCGCCAGCAGCTTGGCCCAGACTAGCGGGACTATCTACGAGCAGTACTTC.